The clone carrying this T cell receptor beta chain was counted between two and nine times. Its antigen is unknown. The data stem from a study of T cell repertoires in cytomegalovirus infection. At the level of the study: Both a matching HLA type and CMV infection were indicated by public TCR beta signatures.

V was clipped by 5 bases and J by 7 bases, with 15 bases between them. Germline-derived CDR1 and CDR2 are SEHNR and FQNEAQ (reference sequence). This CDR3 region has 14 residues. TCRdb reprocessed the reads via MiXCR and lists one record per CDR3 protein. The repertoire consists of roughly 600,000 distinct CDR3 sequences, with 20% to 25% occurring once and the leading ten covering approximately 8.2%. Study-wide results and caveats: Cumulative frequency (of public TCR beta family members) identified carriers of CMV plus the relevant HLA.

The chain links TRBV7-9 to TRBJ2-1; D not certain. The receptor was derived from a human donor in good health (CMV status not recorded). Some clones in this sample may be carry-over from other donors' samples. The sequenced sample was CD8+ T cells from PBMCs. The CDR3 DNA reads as TGTGCCAGCAGCCTGTCCCAGGTGAAGAATGAGCAGTTCTTC. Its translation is CASSLSQVKNEQFF.